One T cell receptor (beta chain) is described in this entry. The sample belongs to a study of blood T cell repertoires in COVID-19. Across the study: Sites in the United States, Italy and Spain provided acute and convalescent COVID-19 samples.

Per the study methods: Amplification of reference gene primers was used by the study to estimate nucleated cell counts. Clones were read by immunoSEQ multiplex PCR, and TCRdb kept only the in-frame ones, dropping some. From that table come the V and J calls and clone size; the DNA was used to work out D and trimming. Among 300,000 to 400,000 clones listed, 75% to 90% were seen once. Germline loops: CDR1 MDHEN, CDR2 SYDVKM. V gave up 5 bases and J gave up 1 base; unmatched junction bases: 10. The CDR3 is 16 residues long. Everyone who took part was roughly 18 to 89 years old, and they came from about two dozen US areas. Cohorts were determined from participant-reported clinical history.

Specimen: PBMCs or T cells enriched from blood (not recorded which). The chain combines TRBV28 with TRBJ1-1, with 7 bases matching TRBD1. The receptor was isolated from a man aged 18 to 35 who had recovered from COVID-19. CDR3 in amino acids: CASSPARQGGNTEAFF. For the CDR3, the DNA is TGTGCCAGCAGTCCCGCTCGACAGGGTGGGAACACTGAAGCTTTCTTT.